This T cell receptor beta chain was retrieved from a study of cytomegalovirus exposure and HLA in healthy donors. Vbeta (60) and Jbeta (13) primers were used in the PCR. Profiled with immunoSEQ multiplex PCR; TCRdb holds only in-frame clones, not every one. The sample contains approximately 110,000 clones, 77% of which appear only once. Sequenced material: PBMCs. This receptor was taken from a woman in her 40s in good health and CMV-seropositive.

The CDR3 sequence: CASSKGGQNQPQHF. The CDR3 region has the DNA TGTGCCAGCAGCAAGGGAGGGCAGAATCAGCCCCAGCATTTT. V gene TRBV21-1 combines with J gene TRBJ1-5. TRBV21-1 is designated a pseudogene. This CDR3 has 14 amino acids.